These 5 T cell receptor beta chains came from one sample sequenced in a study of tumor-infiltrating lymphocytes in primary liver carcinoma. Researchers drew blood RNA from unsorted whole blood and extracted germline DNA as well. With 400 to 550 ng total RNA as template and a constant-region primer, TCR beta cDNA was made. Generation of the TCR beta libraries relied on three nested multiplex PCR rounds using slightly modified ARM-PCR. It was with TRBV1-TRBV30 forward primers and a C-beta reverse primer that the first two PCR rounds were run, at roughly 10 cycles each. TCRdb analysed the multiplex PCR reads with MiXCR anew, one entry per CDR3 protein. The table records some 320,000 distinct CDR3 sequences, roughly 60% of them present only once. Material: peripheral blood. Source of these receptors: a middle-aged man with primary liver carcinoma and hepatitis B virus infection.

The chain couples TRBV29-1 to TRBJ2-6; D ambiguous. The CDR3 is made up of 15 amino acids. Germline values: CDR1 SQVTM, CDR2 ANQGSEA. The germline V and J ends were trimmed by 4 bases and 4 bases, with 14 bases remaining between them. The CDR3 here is CSVGARSSGANVLTF. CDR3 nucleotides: TGCAGCGTTGGTGCCCGCTCCTCCGGGGCCAACGTCCTGACTTTC.

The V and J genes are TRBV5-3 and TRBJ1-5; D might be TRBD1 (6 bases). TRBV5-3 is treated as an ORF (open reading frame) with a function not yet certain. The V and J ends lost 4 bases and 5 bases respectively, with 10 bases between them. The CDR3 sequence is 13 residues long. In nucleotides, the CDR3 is TGTGCCAGAAGCCTGAGGGGGGATCAGCCCCAGCATTTT. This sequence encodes CARSLRGDQPQHF.

The CDR3 nucleotides read TGTGCCAGCAGCGCTAGACAGGGCAGGAGTGGCTACACCTTC. Its protein is CASSARQGRSGYTF. The genes are TRBV5-4 and TRBJ1-2, with 7 bases matching TRBD1. This CDR3 contains 14 residues. CDR1 and CDR2 from the germline V gene are SGHNT and YYREEE (reference sequence). Unmatched junction bases numbered 10, after V lost 4 bases and J lost 7 bases.

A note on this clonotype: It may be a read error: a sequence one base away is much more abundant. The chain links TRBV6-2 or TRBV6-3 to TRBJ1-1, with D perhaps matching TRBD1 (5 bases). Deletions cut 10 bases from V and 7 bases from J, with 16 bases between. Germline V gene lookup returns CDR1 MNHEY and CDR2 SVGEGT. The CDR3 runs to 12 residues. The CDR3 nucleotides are TGTGCCAACAGGACTGCCACTCTTGAAGCTTTCTTT. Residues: CANRTATLEAFF.

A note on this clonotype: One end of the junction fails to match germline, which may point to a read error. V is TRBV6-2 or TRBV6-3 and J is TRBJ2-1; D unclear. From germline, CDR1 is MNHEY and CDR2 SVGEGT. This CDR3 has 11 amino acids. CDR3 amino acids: CTSSYHNEQLF. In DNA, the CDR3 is TGTACCAGCAGCTACCACAATGAGCAGCTCTTC.